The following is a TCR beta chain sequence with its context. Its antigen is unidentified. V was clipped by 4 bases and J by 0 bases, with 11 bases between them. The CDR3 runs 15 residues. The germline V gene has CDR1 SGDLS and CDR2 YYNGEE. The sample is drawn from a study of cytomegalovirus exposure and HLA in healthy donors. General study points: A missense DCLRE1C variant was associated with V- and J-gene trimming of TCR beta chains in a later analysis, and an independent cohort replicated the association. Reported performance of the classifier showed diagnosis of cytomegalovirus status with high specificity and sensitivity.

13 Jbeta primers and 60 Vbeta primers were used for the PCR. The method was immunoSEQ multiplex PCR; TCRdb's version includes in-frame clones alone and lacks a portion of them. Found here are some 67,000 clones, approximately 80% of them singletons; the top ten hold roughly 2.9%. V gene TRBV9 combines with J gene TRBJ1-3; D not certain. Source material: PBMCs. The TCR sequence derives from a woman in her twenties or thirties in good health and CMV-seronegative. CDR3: CASSPRVGSGNTIYF. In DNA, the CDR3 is TGTGCCAGCAGCCCGAGGGTAGGCTCTGGAAACACCATATATTTT.